This T cell receptor (beta chain) was recorded in a study of regulatory T cells in long-lasting Graves disease. As for the study in general: Graves' cases, newly diagnosed, had used antithyroid drugs under 3 months.

Both iRepertoire HTBI primers and Arm-PCR of CDR3 regions were used to build the TCR beta libraries. In the original processing: The study identified under 80 TRBV and approximately 13 TRBJ segments across samples. A single record per CDR3 protein comes from TCRdb applying MiXCR to the multiplex PCR reads. TCRdb, not the authors, supplied the V and J calls. The sample shows about 450,000 distinct CDR3 sequences, 14% of them seen only once. This clonotype occurred a few times. The CDR3 extends over 16 amino acids. V lost 2 bases and J 3 bases, leaving 17 bases between the germline ends. Germline V gives CDR1 MDHEN, CDR2 SYDVKM. The time point: newly diagnosed GD, antithyroid drugs for less than 3 months. Researchers made the TCR library from RNA that was extracted from PBMCs. These data are also associated with another study on T cells in Graves' hyperthyroidism and ophthalmopathy.

The sequence was collected from a woman between 45 and 60 years old with Graves disease. Material: peripheral blood mononuclear cells (PBMCs), obtained at new diagnosis, from a patient treated with antithyroid drugs. The rearrangement uses TRBV28 and TRBJ2-7, with TRBD2 as a possible D gene (5 bases). The CDR3 DNA is TGTGCCAGCAGTTTAACCCCCCCGGGGTGGGGCTACGAGCAGTACTTC. Translating gives CASSLTPPGWGYEQYF.